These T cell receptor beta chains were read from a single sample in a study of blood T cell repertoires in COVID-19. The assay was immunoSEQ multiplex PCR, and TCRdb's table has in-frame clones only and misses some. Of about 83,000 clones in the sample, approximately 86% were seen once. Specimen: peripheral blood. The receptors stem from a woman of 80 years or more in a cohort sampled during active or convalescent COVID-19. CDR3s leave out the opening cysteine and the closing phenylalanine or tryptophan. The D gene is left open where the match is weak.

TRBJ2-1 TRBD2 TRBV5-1 ASSPGTSGSWYNEQF
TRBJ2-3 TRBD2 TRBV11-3 ASSLDPLAGGRADTQY
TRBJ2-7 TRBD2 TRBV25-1 ASRTSGSYEQY
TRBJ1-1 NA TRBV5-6 ASSLDGQPEAF
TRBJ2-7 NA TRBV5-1 ASSLEAGVFYEQY
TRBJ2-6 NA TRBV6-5 ASSYSARANVLT
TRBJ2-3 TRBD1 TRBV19 ASRNGQGSTDTQY
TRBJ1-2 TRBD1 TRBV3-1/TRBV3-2 ASSQDKRGRDYGYT
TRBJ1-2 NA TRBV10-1 ASSEYSGEGYT
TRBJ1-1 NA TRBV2 ASGSLRGNTEAF
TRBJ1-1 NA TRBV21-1 ASITGTANTEAF
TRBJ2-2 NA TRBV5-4 ASSIGGEAGSTGELF
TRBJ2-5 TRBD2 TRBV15 ATSRDDEREMYQETQY
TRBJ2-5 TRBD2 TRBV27 ASSLLAGVFGETQY
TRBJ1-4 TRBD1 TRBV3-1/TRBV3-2 ASSHLLGAGQGEKSEKLF
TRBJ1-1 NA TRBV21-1 ASSKKSGKAF
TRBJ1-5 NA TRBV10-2 ASRRGASNQPQH